The present T cell receptor (beta chain) was sequenced within a study of blood T cell repertoires in COVID-19. This clone was detected once. Here immunoSEQ multiplex PCR was the method, and the copy in TCRdb shows in-frame clones only, minus some. The sample lists roughly 230,000 clones; around nine tenths were seen once. This CDR3 is built from 15 residues. Trimming took 0 bases from V and 4 from J, leaving 12 bases between them. Per germline, CDR1 SGHNT and CDR2 YYREEE (reference sequence). The sequence was obtained from a man younger than 40 with COVID-19, enrolled during active disease. The chain combines TRBV5-4 with TRBJ2-3, with D perhaps TRBD2 (6 bases). Specimen: peripheral blood. This CDR3 is CASSLAAGRADTQYF. The CDR3 coding sequence is TGTGCCAGCAGCTTGGCGGCGGGGCGGGCAGATACGCAGTATTTT.